This TCR beta chain is drawn from a study of shared clonotypes between healthy human individuals. Study-wide findings and caveats: Tissues were not sampled, only blood, and their repertoires likely differ.

Original handling: In the immunoSEQ data, sequences were junction-only and lacked quality scores, so filtering differed. Generated by immunoSEQ multiplex PCR, the TCRdb table keeps only in-frame clones and is missing some. For V, J and clone size, that table is used; D and trimming come from the DNA. Found here are about 480,000 clones, over 75% of them singletons; the top ten hold around 12%. As for this clone: What it binds is not known.

CDR1 and CDR2 from the germline V gene are GTSNPN and SVGIG (reference sequence). V lost 0 bases and J 10 bases, leaving 15 bases between the germline ends. This CDR3 comprises 14 residues. The clonotype comes from a woman aged 40 to 50 in good health. Some clones in this sample may be carry-over from other donors' samples. Material: PBMCs. The chain combines TRBV30 with TRBJ1-4; a weak D match, TRBD1 (5 bases). CDR3 DNA sequence: TGTGCCTGGAGTGTACAGGTGGATACGGGAAAACTGTTTTTT. It encodes CAWSVQVDTGKLFF.